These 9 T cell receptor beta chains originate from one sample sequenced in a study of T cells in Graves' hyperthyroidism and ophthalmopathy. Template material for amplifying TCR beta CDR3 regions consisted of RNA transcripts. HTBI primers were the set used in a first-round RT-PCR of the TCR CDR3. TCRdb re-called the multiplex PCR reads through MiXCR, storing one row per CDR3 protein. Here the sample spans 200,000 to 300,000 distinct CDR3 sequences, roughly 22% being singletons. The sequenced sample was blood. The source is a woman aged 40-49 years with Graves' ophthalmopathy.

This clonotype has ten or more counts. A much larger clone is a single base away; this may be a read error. CDR3 protein: CSAPGTGIHREQYF. CDR3 nucleotide sequence: TGCAGTGCCCCTGGGACAGGTATACACAGGGAGCAGTACTTC. The gene calls are TRBV20-1 and TRBJ2-7, with 8 bases that match TRBD1. V was clipped by 6 bases and J by 7 bases; unmatched bases: 14. The CDR3 loop spans 14 amino acids. Germline lookup yields CDR1 DFQATT and CDR2 SNEGSKA (reference sequence).

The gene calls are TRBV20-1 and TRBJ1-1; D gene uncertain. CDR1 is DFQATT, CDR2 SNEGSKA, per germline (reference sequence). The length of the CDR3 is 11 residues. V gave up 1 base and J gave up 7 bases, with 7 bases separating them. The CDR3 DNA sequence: TGCAGTGCTAGAGGTTCAGGTGAAGCTTTCTTT. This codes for CSARGSGEAFF.

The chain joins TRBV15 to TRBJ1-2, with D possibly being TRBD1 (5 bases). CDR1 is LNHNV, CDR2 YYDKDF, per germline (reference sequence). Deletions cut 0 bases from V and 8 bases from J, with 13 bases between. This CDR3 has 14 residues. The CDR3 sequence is CATSRDRQGEGYTF. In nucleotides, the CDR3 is TGTGCCACCAGCAGAGATCGGCAGGGAGAAGGCTACACCTTC.

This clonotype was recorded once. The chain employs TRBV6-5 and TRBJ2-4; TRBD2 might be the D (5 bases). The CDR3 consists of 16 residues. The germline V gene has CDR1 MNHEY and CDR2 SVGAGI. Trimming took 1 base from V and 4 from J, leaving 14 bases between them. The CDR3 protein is CASSYLAGNSKNIQYF. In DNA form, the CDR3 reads TGTGCCAGCAGTTACTTGGCGGGCAATTCGAAAAACATTCAGTACTTC.

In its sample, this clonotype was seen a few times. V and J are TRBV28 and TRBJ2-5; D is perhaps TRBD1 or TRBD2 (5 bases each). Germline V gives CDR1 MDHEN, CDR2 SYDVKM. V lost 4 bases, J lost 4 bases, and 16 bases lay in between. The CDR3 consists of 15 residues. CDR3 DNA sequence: TGTGCCAGCAGTTGGGCACGCAGGGACGGAGAGACCCAGTACTTC. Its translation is CASSWARRDGETQYF.

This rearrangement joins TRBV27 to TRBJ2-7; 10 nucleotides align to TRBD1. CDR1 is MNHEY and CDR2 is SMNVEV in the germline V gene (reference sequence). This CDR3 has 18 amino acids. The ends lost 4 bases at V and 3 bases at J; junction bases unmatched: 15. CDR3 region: CASSWLPDRGPSLYEQYF. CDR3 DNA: TGTGCCAGCAGTTGGCTCCCCGACAGGGGGCCTAGCCTCTACGAGCAGTACTTC.

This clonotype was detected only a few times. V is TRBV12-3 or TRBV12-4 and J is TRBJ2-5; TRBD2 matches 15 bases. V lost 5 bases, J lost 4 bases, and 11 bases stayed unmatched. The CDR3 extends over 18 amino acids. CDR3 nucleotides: TGTGCCAGCAGTACTAATCCGGGACTAGCGGGAGGTGGAGAGACCCAGTACTTC. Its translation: CASSTNPGLAGGGETQYF.

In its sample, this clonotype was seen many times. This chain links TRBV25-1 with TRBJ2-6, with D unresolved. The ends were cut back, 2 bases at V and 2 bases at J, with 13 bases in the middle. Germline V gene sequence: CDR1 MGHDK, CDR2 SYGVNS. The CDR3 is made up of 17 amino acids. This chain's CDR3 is CASSEPAGLAGANVLTF. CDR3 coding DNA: TGTGCCAGCAGTGAACCGGCCGGGCTCGCTGGGGCCAACGTCCTGACTTTC.

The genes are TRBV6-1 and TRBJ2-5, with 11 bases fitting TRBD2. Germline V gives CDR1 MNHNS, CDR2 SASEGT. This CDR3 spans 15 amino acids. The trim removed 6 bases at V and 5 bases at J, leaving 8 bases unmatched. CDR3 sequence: CASRDSGGAGETQYF. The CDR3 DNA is TGTGCCAGCAGGGATAGCGGGGGGGCCGGTGAGACCCAGTACTTC.